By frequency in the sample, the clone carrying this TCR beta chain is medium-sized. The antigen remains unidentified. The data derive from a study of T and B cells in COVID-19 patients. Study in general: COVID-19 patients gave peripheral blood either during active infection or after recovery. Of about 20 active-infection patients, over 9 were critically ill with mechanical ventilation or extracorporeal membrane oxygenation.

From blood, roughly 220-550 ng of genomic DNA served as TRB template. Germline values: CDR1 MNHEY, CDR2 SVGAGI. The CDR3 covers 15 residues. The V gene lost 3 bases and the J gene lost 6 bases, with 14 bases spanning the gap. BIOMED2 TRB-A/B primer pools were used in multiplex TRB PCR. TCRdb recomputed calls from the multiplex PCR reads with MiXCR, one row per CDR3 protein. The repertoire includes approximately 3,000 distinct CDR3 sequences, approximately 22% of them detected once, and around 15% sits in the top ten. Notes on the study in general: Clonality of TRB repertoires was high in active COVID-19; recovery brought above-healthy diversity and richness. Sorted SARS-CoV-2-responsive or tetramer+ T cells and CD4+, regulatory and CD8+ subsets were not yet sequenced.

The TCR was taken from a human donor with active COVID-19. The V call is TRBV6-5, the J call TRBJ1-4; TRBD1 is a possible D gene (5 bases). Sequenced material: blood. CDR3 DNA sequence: TGTGCCAGCAGTTATGCGAGGGACCTTTATGAAAAACTGTTTTTT. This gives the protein CASSYARDLYEKLFF.